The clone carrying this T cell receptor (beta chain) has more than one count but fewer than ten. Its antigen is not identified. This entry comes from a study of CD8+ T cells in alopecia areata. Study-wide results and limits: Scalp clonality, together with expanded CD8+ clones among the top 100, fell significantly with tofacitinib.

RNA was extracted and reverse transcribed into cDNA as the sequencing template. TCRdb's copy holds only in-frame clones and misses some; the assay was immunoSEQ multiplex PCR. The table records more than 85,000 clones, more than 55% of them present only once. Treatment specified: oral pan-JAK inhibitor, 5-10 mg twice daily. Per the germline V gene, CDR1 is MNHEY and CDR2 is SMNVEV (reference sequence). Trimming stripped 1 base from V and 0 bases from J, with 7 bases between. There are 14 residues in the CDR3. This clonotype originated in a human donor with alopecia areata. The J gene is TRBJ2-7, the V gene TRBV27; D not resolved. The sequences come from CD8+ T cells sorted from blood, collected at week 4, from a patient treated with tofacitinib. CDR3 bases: TGTGCCAGCAGTTTATTAGCCAGCTCCTACGAGCAGTACTTC. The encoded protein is CASSLLASSYEQYF.